This TCR beta chain was recovered during a study of control samples from healthy donors and cancer patients. Germline CDR1 and CDR2: LNHDA and SQIVND (reference sequence). V lost 3 bases to trimming and J lost 4 bases, with 9 bases between them. The CDR3 has 13 amino acids. TCRdb keeps only in-frame clones here, not all; method: immunoSEQ multiplex PCR. The sample records 100,000 to 150,000 clones, around 90% being singletons. This clone was observed a handful of times. Sequenced: blood. The V and J genes are TRBV19 and TRBJ1-2, with a possible D match to TRBD1 (5 bases). The source of this sequence is a man younger than 35 in good health. The CDR3 DNA follows: TGTGCCAGTAGTATGTGGAGGGGCTATGGCTACACCTTC. Translated: CASSMWRGYGYTF.